This T cell receptor beta chain stems from a study of T cells in tumors after PD-1 blockade. Study context: During anti-PD-1 treatment, some patients continued daily vismodegib 150 mg.

Germline CDR1 MNHEY, CDR2 SVGEGT. This CDR3 is built from 15 residues. With 4 bases clipped from V and 5 bases from J, the junction kept 3 bases outside the gene matches. Sequencing used immunoSEQ multiplex PCR; TCRdb keeps in-frame clones, though not all of them. Of 14,000 or so clones detected, 65% to 70% appear once; the ten largest clones hold more than 30%. The chain couples TRBV6-2 or TRBV6-3 to TRBJ2-1, with 12 positions matching TRBD2. The sequence came from a human donor with cutaneous squamous cell carcinoma. Sequencing was performed on tumor tissue, taken after anti-PD-1 treatment. CDR3 nucleotides: TGTGCCAGCAGTTGGGGACTAGCGGGCAACAATGAGCAGTTCTTC. This codes for CASSWGLAGNNEQFF.